This TCR beta chain was sequenced for a study of blood T cell repertoires in COVID-19. This CDR3 spans 14 amino acids. Germline V CDR1 and CDR2: SGHTA, FQGTGA. V was trimmed by 4 bases and J by 1 base, leaving 10 bases between them. Sequenced by immunoSEQ multiplex PCR; TCRdb stores in-frame clones only, minus some. Of 300,000 to 350,000 clones in the sample, approximately 89% were seen once. The material sequenced was PBMCs or T cells enriched from blood (not recorded which). The sequence was obtained from a man aged 30 to 45 who had recovered from COVID-19. The chain combines TRBV7-3 with TRBJ1-1, with D tentatively TRBD1 (6 bases). CDR3 region: CASSSDRWNTEAFF. CDR3 DNA: TGTGCCAGCAGCTCGGACAGATGGAACACTGAAGCTTTCTTT.